The rows below give T cell receptor beta chains drawn from one sample of a study of cytomegalovirus exposure and HLA in healthy donors. Clones were read by immunoSEQ multiplex PCR, and TCRdb kept only the in-frame ones, dropping some. The sample holds about 240,000 clones, about 81% seen once. The source material was PBMCs. These receptors all come from a woman in her sixties or seventies in good health and CMV-seropositive. Both conserved end residues are part of each CDR3. The D gene is left open where the match is weak. Only part of the rows carry a size: once, few, many, or a class if the clone is expanded.

TRBD2 | - | TRBJ2-1 | 15 | TRBV5-1 | CASSSGLAGYNEQFF | TGCGCCAGCAGCTCCGGACTAGCGGGCTACAATGAGCAGTTCTTC
TRBD1 | once | TRBJ1-5 | 15 | TRBV15 | CATSRDVGGLEPQHF | TGTGCCACCAGCAGAGATGTAGGGGGCCTCGAGCCCCAGCATTTT
- | - | TRBJ1-5 | 13 | TRBV6-1 | CASSGTANQPQHF | TGTGCCAGCAGTGGAACAGCAAATCAGCCCCAGCATTTT
TRBD1 | - | TRBJ1-5 | 15 | TRBV15 | CATSRTGSGHQPQHF | TGTGCCACCAGCAGGACAGGGTCAGGCCATCAGCCCCAGCATTTT
- | - | TRBJ1-2 | 14 | TRBV9 | CASSGWQGSYGYTF | TGTGCCAGCAGCGGATGGCAGGGTAGCTATGGCTACACCTTC
TRBD2 | - | TRBJ2-1 | 17 | TRBV4-2 | CASSQEASGILYNEQFF | TGTGCCAGCAGCCAAGAGGCTAGCGGGATTCTCTACAATGAGCAGTTCTTC
- | - | TRBJ2-3 | 16 | TRBV4-1 | CASSLSDSTSTDTQYF | TGCGCCAGCAGCCTTTCGGACAGTACTAGCACAGATACGCAGTATTTT
- | - | TRBJ1-3 | 16 | TRBV6-5 | CASSYSVGGSGNTIYF | TGTGCCAGCAGTTACTCGGTCGGCGGCTCTGGAAACACCATATATTTT
TRBD1 | - | TRBJ1-2 | 14 | TRBV25-1 | CASSGGQTNYGYTF | TGTGCCAGCAGTGGGGGACAGACTAACTATGGCTACACCTTC
- | - | TRBJ2-3 | 14 | TRBV6-6 | CASSSDRVGGTQYF | TGTGCCAGCAGTTCCGACAGGGTGGGAGGTACGCAGTATTTT
- | - | TRBJ2-1 | 14 | TRBV7-3 | CASSPEEGYNEQFF | TGTGCCAGCAGCCCCGAGGAGGGGTACAATGAGCAGTTCTTC
- | - | TRBJ2-4 | 13 | TRBV19 | CASSTSVQNIQYF | TGTGCCAGTAGTACCTCGGTCCAAAACATTCAGTACTTC
- | once | TRBJ1-1 | 15 | TRBV27 | CASLMETGSPTEAFF | TGTGCCAGCTTAATGGAAACAGGGTCTCCGACTGAAGCTTTCTTT
- | few | TRBJ1-1 | 13 | TRBV5-1 | CASSPDRSTEAFF | TGCGCCAGCAGCCCCGACAGAAGCACTGAAGCTTTCTTT
TRBD2 | - | TRBJ2-5 | 14 | TRBV7-2 | CASRRTSGRETQYF | TGTGCCAGCAGGAGGACTAGCGGCAGAGAGACCCAGTACTTC
TRBD2 | once | TRBJ2-1 | 19 | TRBV4-1 | CASSRGLAGSTTTYNEQFF | TGCGCCAGCAGCCGGGGACTAGCGGGATCAACTACAACCTACAATGAGCAGTTCTTC
- | - | TRBJ2-3 | 12 | TRBV2 | CASSDDSQRQYF | TGTGCCAGCAGTGATGACAGTCAGAGGCAGTATTTT
- | - | TRBJ1-2 | 13 | TRBV7-6 | CASLISTEYGYTF | TGTGCCAGCCTTATCTCGACAGAGTATGGCTACACCTTC
- | - | TRBJ1-2 | 15 | TRBV7-6 | CASSLDFGGGYGYTF | TGTGCCAGCAGCTTAGACTTTGGGGGGGGCTATGGCTACACCTTC
- | - | TRBJ2-7 | 13 | TRBV29-1 | CSVDSGSTYEQYF | TGCAGCGTTGACTCGGGTTCTACCTACGAGCAGTACTTC
- | - | TRBJ1-2 | 15 | TRBV5-6 | CASSWGDRANYGYTF | TGTGCCAGCAGCTGGGGTGACAGAGCTAACTATGGCTACACCTTC
TRBD2 | once | TRBJ2-1 | 18 | TRBV5-1 | CASSTGLAGGFSYNEQFF | TGCGCCAGCAGCACGGGACTAGCGGGAGGGTTTTCCTACAATGAGCAGTTCTTC
TRBD1 | - | TRBJ1-2 | 15 | TRBV4-1 | CASSQEGGQLYGYTF | TGCGCCAGCAGCCAAGAGGGGGGACAGTTGTATGGCTACACCTTC
TRBD1 | once | TRBJ1-1 | 14 | TRBV6-1 | CASSELKGATEAFF | TGTGCCAGCAGTGAACTTAAGGGGGCCACTGAAGCTTTCTTT
TRBD1 | few | TRBJ1-5 | 16 | TRBV27 | CASSSRTGASNQPQHF | TGTGCCAGCAGTTCCCGGACAGGGGCTAGCAATCAGCCCCAGCATTTT
TRBD1 | - | TRBJ1-1 | 16 | TRBV5-1 | CASSQRTGKMNTEAFF | TGCGCCAGCAGCCAGAGGACAGGAAAGATGAACACTGAGGCTTTCTTT
TRBD1 | - | TRBJ2-3 | 19 | TRBV28 | CASRSRQGKIESSTDTQYF | TGTGCCAGCAGATCGAGACAGGGGAAAATAGAGTCTAGCACAGATACGCAGTATTTT
- | - | TRBJ2-7 | 14 | TRBV4-1 | CASSQEEDYYEQYF | TGCGCCAGCAGCCAAGAGGAGGATTACTACGAGCAGTACTTC
- | - | TRBJ1-1 | 14 | TRBV30 | CAWSDGRLNTEAFF | TGTGCCTGGAGTGACGGCAGGTTGAACACTGAAGCTTTCTTT
TRBD1 | - | TRBJ1-1 | 16 | TRBV19 | CASSIQGVLMNTEAFF | TGTGCCAGTAGTATTCAGGGGGTCCTCATGAACACTGAAGCTTTCTTT
- | once | TRBJ1-2 | 15 | TRBV15 | CATSRESAPLHGYTF | TGTGCCACCAGCAGAGAAAGCGCCCCCCTTCACGGCTACACCTTC
TRBD2 | once | TRBJ2-1 | 15 | TRBV5-4 | CASSRTSGEYNEQFF | TGTGCCAGCAGCCGGACTAGCGGAGAATACAATGAGCAGTTCTTC